This T cell receptor (beta chain) was profiled in a study of T cell responses to AZD1222 COVID-19 vaccine. This clone has a single count. The antigen is not known. CDR1 and CDR2 (germline): ENHRY, SYGVKD. The CDR3 totals 12 residues. V was trimmed by 10 bases and J by 5 bases, leaving 14 bases between them. The study's findings and limits: Spike as a whole was targeted by vaccine-associated CD4 TCRs, dominant at 160-218 and 743-854. Nearly half of unique spike-specific TCRs reportedly avoided B.1.351 and B.1.1.7 mutated regions. Clonal diversity was possibly underestimated, and white British individuals and females predominated among donors. Only six AZD1222 recipients tested seropositive at baseline.

Sequencing was performed with immunoSEQ multiplex PCR; in TCRdb, only in-frame clones are kept and a portion is missing. The table records about 180,000 clones, over 80% of them present only once. This sequence joins TRBV10-3 and TRBJ1-2, with D hard to call. This TCR derives from an adult who received the MenACWY meningococcal vaccine as a control. The starting material was peripheral blood, obtained 28 days after the second dose of the MenACWY control vaccine. In DNA form, the CDR3 reads TGTGCCACGTCCCCCCTAGAATATGGCTACACCTTC. Protein product: CATSPLEYGYTF.